This record looks at one TCR beta chain sequence and its context. What it binds is not known. The data stem from a study of beta chain features in type 1 diabetes. After removal of 3 bases from V and 8 bases from J, the junction contained 4 bases not matched to a gene. The length of the CDR3 is 13 residues. CDR1 is SGHNT and CDR2 is YENEEA in the germline V gene. Study results and caveats: Although PCR might favor shorter templates, it would do so equally in patients and controls. In every one of the four CD4+ subsets, TCRB CDR3s were moderately but significantly shorter in Type 1 diabetes patients. No resolution was reached here on whether HLA type influences TCRB rearrangement. Compared with healthy donors, patients appeared to share more similar naive, central memory and regulatory TCRB repertoires.

There was one heparinised blood draw per donor, averaging about 116 mL. What was sequenced were expressed TCRB transcripts, since all of the isolated RNA had been reverse transcribed. Clones were read by immunoSEQ multiplex PCR, and TCRdb kept only the in-frame ones, dropping some. The table includes 130,000 to 150,000 clones, about 13% detected once. The sequencing sample was made of central memory CD4+ T cells from blood. This clonotype originated in a young man with type 1 diabetes. The chain uses TRBV11-3 and TRBJ2-1; 7 nucleotides agree with TRBD1. CDR3 sequence (DNA): TGTGCCAGCAGCTTCCAGGGGGATGATGAGCAGTTCTTC. Its translation: CASSFQGDDEQFF.